The clone carrying this TCR beta chain was seen a few times. Expressed TCRB transcripts got sequenced, as all isolated RNA was reverse transcribed. TCRdb's copy holds only in-frame clones and misses some; the assay was immunoSEQ multiplex PCR. Of over 15,000 clones in the sample, around 46% were seen once. This sample stems from a study of beta chain features in type 1 diabetes. The CDR3 length is 17 residues. The V gene's germline CDR1 is MDHEN and CDR2 SYDVKM. V trimming: 6 bases; J trimming: 4 bases; junction bases outside the gene matches: 11. The J gene is TRBJ2-3, the V gene TRBV28; 12 bases agree with TRBD2. The sequence came from a man between 18 and 35 years old in good health. Sequencing was carried out using stem cell memory CD4+ T cells from blood. The CDR3 protein is CASSHSMASGGADTQYF. The CDR3 DNA is TGTGCCAGCAGCCACTCTATGGCTAGCGGGGGGGCAGATACGCAGTATTTT.